This is a list of T cell receptor beta chains from one sample in a study of blood T cell repertoires in COVID-19. Profiled with immunoSEQ multiplex PCR; TCRdb holds only in-frame clones, not every one. The profile covers around 120,000 clones, with around 64% appearing a single time and around 0.9% taken by the ten largest. Input material: peripheral blood. Receptors originate from a human donor with acute or convalescent COVID-19. The donor label of this sample is uncertain. The CDR3 runs from the conserved cysteine through the conserved F or W. D genes are given only for firm matches. The size of a clone is reported for some rows only, either as once, few or many, or as a class for expanded clones.

>NA|NA|TRBV20-1|TRBJ1-1
CSAREFGEAFF
TGCAGTGCTAGAGAATTTGGCGAAGCTTTCTTT
>NA|NA|TRBV3-1/TRBV3-2|TRBJ1-2
CASSHVEGVKTF
TGTGCCAGCAGCCACGTAGAGGGGGTAAAAACCTTC
>NA|TRBD1|TRBV2|TRBJ1-5
CASREQGANNQPQHF
TGTGCCAGCAGGGAACAGGGGGCTAACAATCAGCCCCAGCATTTT
>NA|NA|TRBV3-1/TRBV3-2|TRBJ1-5
CASSQDTGAQHF
TGTGCCAGCAGCCAAGATACCGGGGCCCAGCATTTT
>once|NA|TRBV19|TRBJ2-1
CASTRLDSPFGGQFF
TGTGCCAGTACCCGACTAGATTCCCCTTTCGGGGGGCAGTTCTTC
>NA|NA|TRBV9|TRBJ2-3
CASSTDPLLRLNF
TGTGCCAGCAGCACCGATCCCCTCTTGCGGCTAAATTTT
>NA|NA|TRBV12-3/TRBV12-4|TRBJ1-2
CASSLGGGYGYTF
TGTGCCAGCAGTTTAGGTGGGGGGTATGGCTACACCTTC
>NA|TRBD1|TRBV19|TRBJ1-2
CASSIGRQGVVGYTF
TGTGCCAGTAGTATCGGTAGACAGGGAGTCGTGGGCTACACCTTC
>few|NA|TRBV28|TRBJ1-5
CASSSIQANQPQHF
TGTGCCAGCAGCTCGATACAGGCGAATCAGCCCCAGCATTTT
>NA|TRBD2|TRBV19|TRBJ2-1
CASSKRTSGGNEQFF
TGTGCCAGTAGTAAAAGGACTAGCGGGGGGAATGAGCAGTTCTTC
>once|NA|TRBV2|TRBJ2-5
CASSDGTIQETQYF
TGTGCCAGCAGTGATGGGACAATCCAAGAGACCCAGTACTTC
>NA|NA|TRBV18|TRBJ1-1
CASSPTGGVAEAFF
TGTGCCAGCTCACCAACCGGAGGGGTCGCTGAAGCTTTCTTT
>medium-sized|NA|TRBV5-1|TRBJ1-2
CASSLWTDRGYTF
TGCGCCAGCAGCTTGTGGACCGACAGGGGCTACACCTTC
>few|NA|TRBV2|TRBJ1-5
CASSRDTNQPQHF
TGTGCCAGCAGCCGGGACACCAATCAGCCCCAGCATTTT
>NA|NA|TRBV6-5|TRBJ1-2
CASSYNKNYGYTF
TGTGCCAGCAGTTACAACAAAAACTATGGCTACACCTTC
>NA|NA|TRBV7-2|TRBJ2-1
CAIQTALPNEQFF
TGTGCCATCCAGACTGCTCTCCCCAATGAGCAGTTCTTC